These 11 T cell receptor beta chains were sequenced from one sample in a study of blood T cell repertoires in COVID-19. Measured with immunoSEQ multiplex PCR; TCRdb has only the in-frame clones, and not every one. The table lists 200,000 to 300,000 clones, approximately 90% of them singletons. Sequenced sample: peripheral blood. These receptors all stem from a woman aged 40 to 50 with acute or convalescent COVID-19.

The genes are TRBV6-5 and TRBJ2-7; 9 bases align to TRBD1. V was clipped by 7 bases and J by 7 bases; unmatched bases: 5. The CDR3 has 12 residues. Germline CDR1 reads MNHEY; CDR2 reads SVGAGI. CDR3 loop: CASTGQGNEQYV. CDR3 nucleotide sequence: TGTGCCAGCACGGGACAGGGTAATGAGCAGTACGTC.

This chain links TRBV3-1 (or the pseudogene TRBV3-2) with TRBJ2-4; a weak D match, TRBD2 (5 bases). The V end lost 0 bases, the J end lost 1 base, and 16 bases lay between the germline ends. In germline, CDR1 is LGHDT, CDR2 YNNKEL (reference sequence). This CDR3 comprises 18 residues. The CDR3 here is CASSQDHTRAVAKNIQYF. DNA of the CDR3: TGTGCCAGCAGCCAAGATCACACACGAGCGGTTGCCAAAAACATTCAGTACTTC.

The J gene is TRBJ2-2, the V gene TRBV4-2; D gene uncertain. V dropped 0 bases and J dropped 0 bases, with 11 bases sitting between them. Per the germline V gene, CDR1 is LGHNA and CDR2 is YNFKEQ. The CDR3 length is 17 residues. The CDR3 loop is CASSQDWIAANTGELFF. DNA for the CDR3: TGTGCCAGCAGCCAAGATTGGATAGCCGCGAACACCGGGGAGCTGTTTTTT.

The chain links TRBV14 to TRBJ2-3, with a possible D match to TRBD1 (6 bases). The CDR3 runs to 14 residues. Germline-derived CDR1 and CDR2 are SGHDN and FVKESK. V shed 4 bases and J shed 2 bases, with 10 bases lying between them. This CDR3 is CASSPWTATDTQYF. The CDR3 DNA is TGTGCCAGCAGCCCCTGGACAGCCACAGATACGCAGTATTTT.

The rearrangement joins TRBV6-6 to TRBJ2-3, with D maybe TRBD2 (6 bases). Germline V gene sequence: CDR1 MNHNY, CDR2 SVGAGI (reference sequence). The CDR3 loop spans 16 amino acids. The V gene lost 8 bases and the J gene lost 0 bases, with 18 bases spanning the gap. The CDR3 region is CASRESLAGSTDTQYF. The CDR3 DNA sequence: TGTGCCAGCCGCGAGAGCTTGGCGGGGAGCACAGATACGCAGTATTTT.

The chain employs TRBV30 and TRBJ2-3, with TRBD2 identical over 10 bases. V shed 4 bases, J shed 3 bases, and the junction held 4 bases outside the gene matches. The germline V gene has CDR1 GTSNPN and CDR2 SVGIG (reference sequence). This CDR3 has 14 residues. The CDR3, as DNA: TGTGCCTGGATAAGCGGGGGGGCAACAGATACGCAGTATTTT. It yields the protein CAWISGGATDTQYF. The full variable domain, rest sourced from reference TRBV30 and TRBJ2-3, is SQTIHQWPATLVQPVGSPLSLECTVEGTSNPNLYWYRQAAGRGLQLLFYSVGIGQISSEVPQNLSASRPQDRQFILSSKKLLLSDSGFYLCAWISGGATDTQYFGPGTRLTVL.

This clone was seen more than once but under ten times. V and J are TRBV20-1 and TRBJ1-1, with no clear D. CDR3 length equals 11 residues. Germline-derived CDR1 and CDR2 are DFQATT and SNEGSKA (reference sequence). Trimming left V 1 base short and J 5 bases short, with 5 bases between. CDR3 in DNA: TGCAGTGCTAGAGTCCAGACTGAAGCTTTCTTT. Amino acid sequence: CSARVQTEAFF.

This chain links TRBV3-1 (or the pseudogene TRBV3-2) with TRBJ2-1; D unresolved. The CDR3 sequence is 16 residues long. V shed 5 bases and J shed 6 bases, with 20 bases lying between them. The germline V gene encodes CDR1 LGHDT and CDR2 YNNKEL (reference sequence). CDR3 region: CASSSYPRESGNEQFF. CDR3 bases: TGTGCCAGCAGCTCCTACCCCCGCGAATCTGGCAATGAGCAGTTCTTC.

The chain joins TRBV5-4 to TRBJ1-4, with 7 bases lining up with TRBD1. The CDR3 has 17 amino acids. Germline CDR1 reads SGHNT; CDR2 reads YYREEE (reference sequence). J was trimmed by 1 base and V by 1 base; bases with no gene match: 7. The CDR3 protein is CASSLTGQALTNEKLFF. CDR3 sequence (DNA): TGTGCCAGCAGCTTGACTGGACAGGCCTTAACTAATGAAAAACTGTTTTTT. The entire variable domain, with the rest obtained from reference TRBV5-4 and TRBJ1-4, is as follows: ETGVTQSPTHLIKTRGQQVTLRCSSQSGHNTVSWYQQALGQGPQFIFQYYREEENGRGNFPPRFSGLQFPNYSSELNVNALELDDSALYLCASSLTGQALTNEKLFFGSGTQLSVL.

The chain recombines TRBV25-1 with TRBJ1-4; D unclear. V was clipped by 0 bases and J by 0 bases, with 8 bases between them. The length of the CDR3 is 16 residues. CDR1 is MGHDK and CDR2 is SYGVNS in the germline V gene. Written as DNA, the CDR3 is TGTGCCAGCAGTGAATATTTATCTGCAACTAATGAAAAACTGTTTTTT. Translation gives CASSEYLSATNEKLFF.

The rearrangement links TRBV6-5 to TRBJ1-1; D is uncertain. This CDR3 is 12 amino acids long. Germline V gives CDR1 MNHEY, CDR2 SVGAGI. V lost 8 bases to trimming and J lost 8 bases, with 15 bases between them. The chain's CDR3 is CASLASQVEAFF. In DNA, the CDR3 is TGTGCCAGCCTAGCGTCCCAAGTAGAAGCTTTCTTT.